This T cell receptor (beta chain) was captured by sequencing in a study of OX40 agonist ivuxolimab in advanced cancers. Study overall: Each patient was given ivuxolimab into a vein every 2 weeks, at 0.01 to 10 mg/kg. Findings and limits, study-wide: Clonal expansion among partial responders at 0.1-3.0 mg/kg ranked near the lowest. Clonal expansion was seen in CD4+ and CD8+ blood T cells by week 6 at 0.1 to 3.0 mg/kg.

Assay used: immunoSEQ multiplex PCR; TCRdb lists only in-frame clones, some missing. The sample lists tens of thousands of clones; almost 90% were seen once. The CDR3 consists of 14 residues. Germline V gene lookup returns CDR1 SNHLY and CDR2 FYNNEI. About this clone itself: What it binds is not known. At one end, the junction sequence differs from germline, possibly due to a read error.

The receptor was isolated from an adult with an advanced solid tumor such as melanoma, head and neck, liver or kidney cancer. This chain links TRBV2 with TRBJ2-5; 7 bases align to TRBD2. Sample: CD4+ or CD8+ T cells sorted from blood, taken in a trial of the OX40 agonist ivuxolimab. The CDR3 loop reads CASSDLGLSHYSNF. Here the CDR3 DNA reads TGTGCCAGCAGTGACCTGGGACTATCCCACTACTCAAACTTC.